Following are 14 T cell receptor beta chains from one sample sequenced in a study of blood T cell repertoires in COVID-19. Using immunoSEQ multiplex PCR, the repertoire was profiled, and TCRdb retains in-frame clones only, with some absent. This table holds approximately 220,000 clones, 75% to 90% found once. The material sequenced was peripheral blood. Every receptor here comes from a man in his forties with acute or convalescent COVID-19.

The V and J genes are TRBV5-1 and TRBJ2-6, with D perhaps matching TRBD1 (6 bases). The V gene lost 6 bases and the J gene lost 2 bases, with 9 bases spanning the gap. CDR3 length: 14 amino acids. Germline V gene sequence: CDR1 SGHRS, CDR2 YFSETQ. CDR3 sequence (DNA): TGCGCCAGCACCAGGGGAGCTGGGGCCAACGTCCTGACTTTC. Residues: CASTRGAGANVLTF.

This sequence joins TRBV6-6 and TRBJ1-5; 8 nucleotides match TRBD1. The CDR3 sequence is 16 residues long. In germline, CDR1 is MNHNY, CDR2 SVGAGI (reference sequence). After removal of 6 bases from V and 2 bases from J, the junction contained 9 bases not matched to a gene. CDR3 sequence reads: CASRPQGARGNQPQHF. CDR3 nucleotides: TGTGCCAGCAGGCCCCAGGGGGCGAGGGGCAATCAGCCCCAGCATTTT.

The sample holds a few counts of this clone. V usage is TRBV5-5 and J usage is TRBJ1-5; D is unclear. Germline lookup yields CDR1 SGHKS and CDR2 YYEKEE (reference sequence). The CDR3 length is 12 residues. With 0 bases removed from V and 5 bases from J, the gap between germline ends came to 3 bases. CDR3 in amino acids: CASSLGDQPQHF. The CDR3 DNA reads as TGTGCCAGCAGCTTGGGCGATCAGCCCCAGCATTTT. Together with reference TRBV5-5 and TRBJ1-5, the CDR3 gives the full variable domain: DAGVTQSPTHLIKTRGQQVTLRCSPISGHKSVSWYQQVLGQGPQFIFQYYEKEERGRGNFPDRFSARQFPNYSSELNVNALLLGDSALYLCASSLGDQPQHFGDGTRLSIL.

The chain uses TRBV4-3 and TRBJ1-5; D call uncertain. Germline CDR1 and CDR2: LGHNA and YSLEER. There are 14 residues in the CDR3. The V and J ends lost 1 base and 2 bases respectively, with 6 bases between them. The CDR3 nucleotides read TGCGCCAGCAGCCAAGTTCTCCGCAATCAGCCCCAGCATTTT. It yields the protein CASSQVLRNQPQHF.

The J gene is TRBJ1-2, the V gene TRBV14, with 9 bases matching TRBD1. There are 15 residues in the CDR3. Unmatched junction bases numbered 9, after V lost 4 bases and J lost 6 bases. The germline V gene encodes CDR1 SGHDN and CDR2 FVKESK. Here the CDR3 DNA reads TGTGCCAGCAGCCGATTTACAGGGGGCGGTGATGGCTACACCTTC. Translating it yields CASSRFTGGGDGYTF.

The chain uses TRBV7-8 and TRBJ2-2; 11 nucleotides match TRBD2. This CDR3 comprises 18 residues. Germline assignment: CDR1 SGHVS and CDR2 FQNEAQ. The trim removed 1 base at V and 2 bases at J, leaving 6 bases unmatched. The CDR3 sequence is CASSLDLRLAGNTGELFF. The DNA for the CDR3 is TGTGCCAGCAGCTTAGATTTACGACTAGCGGGAAACACCGGGGAGCTGTTTTTT. Full variable domain (remainder filled in from reference TRBV7-8 and TRBJ2-2): GAGVSQSPRYKVAKRGQDVALRCDPISGHVSLFWYQQALGQGPEFLTYFQNEAQLDKSGLPSDRFFAERPEGSVSTLKIQRTQQEDSAVYLCASSLDLRLAGNTGELFFGEGSRLTVL.

The chain combines TRBV6-1 with TRBJ1-4; a weak D match, TRBD1 (5 bases). The CDR3 contains 16 residues. Per the germline V gene, CDR1 is MNHNS and CDR2 is SASEGT. V gave up 0 bases and J gave up 7 bases, with 15 bases separating them. The CDR3 bases are TGTGCCAGCAGTGAAGCGGGGGGGGGTCTCGGTGAAAAACTGTTTTTT. Protein: CASSEAGGGLGEKLFF.

The chain uses TRBV7-9 and TRBJ1-1, with a weak D call TRBD1 (6 bases). Between the trimmed V and J ends, which lost 2 bases and 6 bases, there was a span of 19 bases. The germline V gene encodes CDR1 SEHNR and CDR2 FQNEAQ (reference sequence). The CDR3 covers 16 residues. The CDR3: CASSLRGGQGQAEAFF. CDR3 bases: TGTGCCAGCAGCTTAAGAGGGGGTCAGGGACAAGCTGAAGCTTTCTTT.

The chain links TRBV10-3 to TRBJ1-4; perhaps TRBD1 as D (6 bases). The CDR3 length is 13 residues. With 7 bases removed from V and 4 bases from J, the gap between germline ends came to 10 bases. Germline V gene sequence: CDR1 ENHRY, CDR2 SYGVKD. CDR3 in DNA: TGTGCCATCACCAGGGACATTAATGAAAAACTGTTTTTT. It yields the protein CAITRDINEKLFF.

The chain joins TRBV5-1 to TRBJ1-1; 7 bases match TRBD1. The CDR3 loop spans 14 amino acids. CDR1 and CDR2 (germline): SGHRS, YFSETQ. V shed 6 bases, J shed 2 bases, and the junction held 7 bases outside the gene matches. The CDR3, as DNA: TGCGCCAGCATCCCCGGGACAGCCAACACTGAAGCTTTCTTT. Encoded protein: CASIPGTANTEAFF.

The rearrangement links TRBV4-1 to TRBJ1-5; D unclear. V was trimmed by 0 bases and J by 4 bases, leaving 10 bases between them. The CDR3 is 15 residues long. Germline V lookup: CDR1 MGHRA, CDR2 YSYEKL. The CDR3 sequence: CASSQESFLNQPQHF. The CDR3 nucleotides read TGCGCCAGCAGCCAAGAGTCCTTTTTGAATCAGCCCCAGCATTTT.

The CDR3: CASSLPGLESYEQYF. CDR3 coding DNA: TGTGCCAGCAGTTTACCAGGGTTGGAGTCCTACGAGCAGTACTTC. The J gene is TRBJ2-7, the V gene TRBV28, with a possible D match to TRBD1 (5 bases). V was cut by 2 bases and J by 1 base, with 12 bases left in between. There are 15 residues in the CDR3. In germline, CDR1 is MDHEN, CDR2 SYDVKM. Full variable domain (rest looked up from reference TRBV28 and TRBJ2-7): DVKVTQSSRYLVKRTGEKVFLECVQDMDHENMFWYRQDPGLGLRLIYFSYDVKMKEKGDIPEGYSVSREKKERFSLILESASTNQTSMYLCASSLPGLESYEQYFGPGTRLTVT.

CDR3: CASSPPTGAGDQPQHF. The CDR3 nucleotides are TGTGCCAGCAGCCCACCGACAGGGGCAGGGGATCAGCCCCAGCATTTT. V and J are TRBV28 and TRBJ1-5, with TRBD1 identical over 8 bases. In germline, CDR1 is MDHEN, CDR2 SYDVKM. The length of the CDR3 is 16 residues. V dropped 6 bases and J dropped 5; count of bases not matched to a gene: 12.

The V call is TRBV30, the J call TRBJ2-3, with a weak D call TRBD1 (5 bases). Germline lookup yields CDR1 GTSNPN and CDR2 SVGIG (reference sequence). This CDR3 is 13 amino acids long. V lost 5 bases and J 0 bases, leaving 9 bases between the germline ends. The CDR3 protein is CAWQGLSTDTQYF. CDR3 sequence (DNA): TGTGCCTGGCAGGGTTTGAGCACAGATACGCAGTATTTT.